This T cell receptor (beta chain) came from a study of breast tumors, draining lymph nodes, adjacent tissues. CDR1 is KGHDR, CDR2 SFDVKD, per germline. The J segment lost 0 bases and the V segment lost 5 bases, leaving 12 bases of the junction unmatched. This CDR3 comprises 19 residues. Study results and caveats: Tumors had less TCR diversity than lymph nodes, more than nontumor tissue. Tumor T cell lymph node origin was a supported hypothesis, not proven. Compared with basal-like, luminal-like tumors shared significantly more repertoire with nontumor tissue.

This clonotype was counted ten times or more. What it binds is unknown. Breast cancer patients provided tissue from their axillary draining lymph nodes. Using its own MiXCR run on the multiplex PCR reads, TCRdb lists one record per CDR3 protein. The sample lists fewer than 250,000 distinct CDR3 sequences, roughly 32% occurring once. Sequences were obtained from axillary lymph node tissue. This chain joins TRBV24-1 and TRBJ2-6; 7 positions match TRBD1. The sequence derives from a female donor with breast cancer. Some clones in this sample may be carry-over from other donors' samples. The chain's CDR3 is CATSGGQSSGSSGANVLTF. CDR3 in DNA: TGTGCCACCAGTGGGGGACAGTCTTCGGGAAGCTCTGGGGCCAACGTCCTGACTTTC.